A single sample is the source of the 26 T cell receptor beta chains below, sequenced in a study of post-analysis software for immune sequencing data (dated by TCRdb to 2013 to 2016). The study at large found these results: Four to six TRBV segments, including TRBV5-6, TRBV5-1 and TRBV20-1, were significantly more frequent in patients than controls.

Their specific antigens are unknown. The method behind the library was PCR. The listed sequencing device is Illumina HiSeq 2500. To reduce PCR and sequencing biases, unique molecular identifiers were incorporated into the TCR beta cDNA libraries. TCRdb reprocessed the public reads (quality trimming at Q25 with fastp, clone calling with MiXCR) and kept in-frame beta chains. Each record represents a unique CDR3 protein, reported with the most common genes and DNA among its rows. This sample holds roughly 620,000 distinct CDR3 sequences; around 40% were observed only once. 1.5% to 2% of the sample is held by the ten biggest clonotypes. Sequenced input: blood. These receptors were taken from a girl between 10 and 17 years old with multiple sclerosis.

This clonotype was seen a few times. The J gene is TRBJ2-3, the V gene TRBV5-1, with D tentatively TRBD2 (6 bases). V lost 0 bases to trimming and J lost 5 bases, with 19 bases between them. The CDR3 runs 17 residues. Per the germline V gene, CDR1 is SGHRS and CDR2 is YFSETQ. CDR3 protein: CASSLEGTAVGGDTQYF. DNA for the CDR3: TGCGCCAGCAGCTTGGAAGGTACAGCGGTCGGGGGAGATACGCAGTATTTT.

The rearrangement joins TRBV6-4 to TRBJ1-5, with 9 bases matching TRBD1. The V and J ends lost 3 bases and 4 bases, in that order; junction bases with no gene match: 4. CDR3 size: 15 residues. The germline CDR1 and CDR2 sequences are MRHNA and SNTAGT. CDR3 nucleotides: TGTGCCAGCAGTGAGACGGGACAGGGTAATCAGCCCCAGCATTTT. It specifies CASSETGQGNQPQHF.

J is TRBJ2-1 and V is TRBV30; weak D call: TRBD2 (6 bases). Deletions cut 3 bases from V and 7 bases from J, with 31 bases between. Germline CDR1 is GTSNPN and CDR2 is SVGIG (reference sequence). This CDR3 is built from 19 residues. This CDR3 is CAWRPTRGTISGPLNEQFF. The CDR3 DNA follows: TGTGCCTGGAGGCCAACCCGCGGGACCATTTCTGGACCGCTAAATGAGCAGTTCTTC.

With respect to this clonotype: This may be a read error: a much more frequent sequence differs by one nucleotide. The rearrangement links TRBV5-1 to TRBJ2-7; 7 bases fit TRBD1. The CDR3 consists of 15 residues. The V gene's germline CDR1 is SGHRS and CDR2 YFSETQ. J gave up 3 bases and V 0 bases, and 6 bases lay outside the gene matches. CDR3 bases: TGCGCCAGCAGCTTGGGTCCATCAGGGGGCTACGAGCAGTACTTC. As protein: CASSLGPSGGYEQYF.

The chain is built from TRBV7-2 and TRBJ2-5; D unclear. This CDR3 is built from 13 residues. CDR1 and CDR2 from the germline V gene are SGHTA and FQGNSA. With 4 bases removed from V and 1 base from J, the gap between germline ends came to 7 bases. CDR3 coding DNA: TGTGCCAGCAGCTCAAAAGGCCAAGAGACCCAGTACTTC. Its protein is CASSSKGQETQYF.

This clonotype was detected only a few times. V is TRBV5-6 and J is TRBJ1-2, with D perhaps matching TRBD1 (5 bases). V was clipped by 5 bases and J by 5 bases, with 13 bases between them. This CDR3 has 13 residues. Germline V gene data show CDR1 as SGHDT and CDR2 as YYEEEE. DNA of the CDR3: TGTGCCAGCAGAAAGACAGCTACTTATGGCTACACCTTC. Translated, it gives CASRKTATYGYTF.

The CDR3 loop is CASSFAGGGNQPQHF. The CDR3 DNA reads TGTGCCAGCAGTTTCGCGGGTGGGGGCAATCAGCCCCAGCATTTT. The rearrangement joins TRBV12-3 or TRBV12-4 to TRBJ1-5, with no clear D. V lost 3 bases to trimming and J lost 2 bases, with 11 bases between them. The CDR3 loop spans 15 amino acids.

A few counts support this clonotype. The rearrangement links TRBV20-1 to TRBJ2-7; D gene unclear. CDR3 length: 12 residues. The germline CDR1 and CDR2 sequences are DFQATT and SNEGSKA (reference sequence). Trimming took off 3 bases at V and 2 bases at J, with 8 bases between the two ends. The CDR3 region is CSASATTYEQYF. CDR3 nucleotide sequence: TGCAGTGCTAGTGCTACCACCTACGAGCAGTACTTC.

V is TRBV6-1 and J is TRBJ1-2; D uncertain. CDR3 length: 14 amino acids. The germline CDR1 and CDR2 sequences are MNHNS and SASEGT. Trimming took 3 bases from V and 4 from J, leaving 12 bases between them. The chain's CDR3 is CASSDPGDLYGYTF. As DNA, the CDR3 is TGTGCCAGCAGTGACCCGGGAGACCTCTATGGCTACACCTTC.

Comment on this clonotype: An end of the junction does not agree with germline; a read error may underlie this. The V gene is TRBV29-1, the J gene TRBJ1-2; D unresolved. This CDR3 comprises 14 residues. Germline V gives CDR1 SQVTM, CDR2 ANQGSEA. In DNA form, the CDR3 reads TGCAGCGTTGATTTACAGACACTTAACTATGACTACACCTTC. The encoded protein is CSVDLQTLNYDYTF.

The V gene is TRBV7-2, the J gene TRBJ1-1; D might be TRBD1 (5 bases). This CDR3 comprises 13 residues. Trimming stripped 5 bases from V and 6 bases from J, with 13 bases between. The germline V gene encodes CDR1 SGHTA and CDR2 FQGNSA. The CDR3 region has the DNA TGTGCCAGCAGCCCCGCCGGGACCCCTGAAGCTTTCTTT. Translating gives CASSPAGTPEAFF.

There are a few counts of this clonotype. The genes are TRBV20-1 and TRBJ2-5; 10 bases map to TRBD2. J lost 5 bases, V lost 3 bases, and 6 bases had no gene match. The CDR3 is 14 amino acids. Germline V lookup: CDR1 DFQATT, CDR2 SNEGSKA (reference sequence). CDR3 residues: CSASQRGGLETQYF. CDR3 bases: TGCAGTGCTAGCCAGCGGGGGGGCCTGGAGACCCAGTACTTC.

This sequence joins TRBV15 and TRBJ2-1; the D is unclear. Between the trimmed V and J ends, which lost 0 bases and 6 bases, there was a span of 6 bases. CDR3 length equals 13 residues. Germline assignment: CDR1 LNHNV and CDR2 YYDKDF (reference sequence). The CDR3, as DNA: TGTGCCACCAGCAGAGAGTGGGGCAATGAGCAGTTCTTC. It encodes CATSREWGNEQFF.

The rearrangement joins TRBV4-1 to TRBJ2-3; no reliable D call. CDR3 length equals 19 residues. V was shortened by 0 bases and J by 4 bases, with 23 bases between the two germline ends. From germline, CDR1 is MGHRA and CDR2 YSYEKL. CDR3 loop: CASSQDFPDGPSGPDTQYF. The CDR3 coding sequence is TGCGCCAGCAGCCAAGACTTTCCCGATGGGCCCTCCGGACCAGATACGCAGTATTTT.

This clonotype turned up a few times. As DNA, the CDR3 is TGTGCCAGCCACGGGACCCTTAATTCACCCCTCCACTTT. Protein product: CASHGTLNSPLHF. J is TRBJ1-6 and V is TRBV28; a possible D gene is TRBD1 (5 bases). The V and J ends lost 8 bases and 6 bases respectively, with 11 bases between them. CDR1 is MDHEN and CDR2 is SYDVKM in the germline V gene. The CDR3 has 13 residues.

The J gene is TRBJ1-2, the V gene TRBV7-8; TRBD1 agrees at 10 bases. The CDR3 sequence is 14 residues long. Germline CDR1 and CDR2: SGHVS and FQNEAQ. Unmatched junction bases numbered 7, after V lost 5 bases and J lost 7 bases. The CDR3 sequence: CASSPTDRGGGYTF. CDR3 sequence (DNA): TGTGCCAGCAGCCCTACGGACAGGGGGGGTGGCTACACCTTC.

In regard to this clonotype: The germline gene is not matched at one end of the junction; a read error may be the cause. V usage is TRBV2 and J usage is TRBJ2-7; TRBD1 agrees at 8 bases. The V gene's germline CDR1 is SNHLY and CDR2 FYNNEI. CDR3 size: 12 residues. The CDR3 sequence is CASQGAFYKQYF. In DNA form, the CDR3 reads TGTGCCAGCCAGGGGGCTTTCTACAAGCAGTACTTC. The entire variable domain, with the rest obtained from reference TRBV2 and TRBJ2-7, is as follows: EPEVTQTPSHQVTQMGQEVILRCVPISNHLYFYWYRQILGQKVEFLVSFYNNEISEKSEIFDDQFSVERPDGSNFTLKIRSTKLEDSAMYFCASQGAFYKQYFGPGTRLTVT.

This chain joins TRBV6-6 and TRBJ1-2; 8 bases line up with TRBD1. V was clipped by 6 bases and J by 3 bases; unmatched bases: 3. The CDR3 has 13 amino acids. Germline CDR1 and CDR2: MNHNY and SVGAGI (reference sequence). The CDR3: CASRAGGDYGYTF. In DNA form, the CDR3 reads TGTGCCAGCAGGGCAGGGGGCGACTATGGCTACACCTTC.

This clonotype showed up many times. The CDR3 nucleotides are TGTGCCAGGGGCTTATCCAAAAACATTCAGTACTTC. Its protein product is CARGLSKNIQYF. V and J are TRBV21-1 and TRBJ2-4. TRBV21-1 constitutes a pseudogene. The CDR3 has 12 amino acids.

The rearrangement links TRBV3-1 to TRBJ2-7, with D possibly matching TRBD2 (5 bases). TRBJ2-5 matches the DNA end more closely, so the J call is doubtful. Germline CDR1 is LGHDT and CDR2 is YNNKEL (reference sequence). CDR3 length equals 12 residues. The CDR3 sequence is CASSRTEKTQYF. Here the CDR3 DNA reads TGTGCCAGCAGCCGGACTGAGAAGACCCAGTACTTC.

The chain carries TRBV13 and TRBJ2-1, with a tentative D call TRBD2 (6 bases). Germline-derived CDR1 and CDR2 are PRHDT and FYEKMQ (reference sequence). This CDR3 contains 15 residues. V shed 5 bases and J shed 7 bases, with 18 bases lying between them. CDR3 sequence (DNA): TGTGCCAGCAGCGGGCGGAGGAGGGATGGGAATGAGCAGTTCTTC. Its protein is CASSGRRRDGNEQFF.

This clonotype came up a few times. The chain carries TRBV7-2 and TRBJ2-7; 10 nucleotides line up with TRBD2. CDR1 is SGHTA, CDR2 FQGNSA, per germline. The CDR3 loop spans 16 amino acids. Germline trimming cut 7 bases from V and 3 bases from J; bases unmatched to any gene: 12. DNA of the CDR3: TGTGCCAGCACCAACTCCCGAGAGCGGGGGGGCTACGAGCAGTACTTC. The encoded protein is CASTNSRERGGYEQYF.

This clonotype was observed a handful of times. V usage is TRBV29-1 and J usage is TRBJ1-5, with D perhaps TRBD1 (5 bases). Germline CDR1 is SQVTM and CDR2 is ANQGSEA. The CDR3 covers 13 residues. V lost 2 bases, J lost 9 bases, and 14 bases lay in between. The DNA of the CDR3 is TGCAGCGTTGAAATGGGACCTCTCATGCCCCAGCATTTT. Protein: CSVEMGPLMPQHF. Based on the CDR3 plus reference TRBV29-1 and TRBJ1-5, the full variable domain is SAVISQKPSRDICQRGTSLTIQCQVDSQVTMMFWYRQQPGQSLTLIATANQGSEATYESGFVIDKFPISRPNLTFSTLTVSNMSPEDSSIYLCSVEMGPLMPQHFGDGTRLSIL.

This clonotype appeared a few times. The chain links TRBV12-3 or TRBV12-4 to TRBJ2-3; 10 nucleotides align to TRBD1. V lost 7 bases to trimming and J lost 2 bases; unmatched junction nucleotides: 12. CDR3 length equals 17 residues. The DNA of the CDR3 is TGTGCCAGCACCAGCATTTTTGGGACAGGGGACACAGATACGCAGTATTTT. Its translation: CASTSIFGTGDTDTQYF.

The rearrangement links TRBV5-6 to TRBJ1-1; 10 bases agree with TRBD1. The CDR3 is 13 amino acids. V shed 4 bases, J shed 6 bases, and the junction held 3 bases outside the gene matches. Germline-derived CDR1 and CDR2 are SGHDT and YYEEEE. The CDR3 bases are TGTGCCAGCAGCAGTGGGACAGGGGCTGAAGCTTTCTTT. Protein: CASSSGTGAEAFF.

The chain combines TRBV15 with TRBJ2-7; D could derive from TRBD1 or TRBD2 (6 bases each). V gave up 4 bases and J gave up 4 bases, with 14 bases separating them. Germline CDR1 reads LNHNV; CDR2 reads YYDKDF (reference sequence). The CDR3 is 14 residues long. The CDR3 loop reads CATSTLRGGYEQYF. The CDR3 DNA follows: TGTGCCACCAGCACCCTAAGAGGGGGGTACGAGCAGTACTTC.